This T cell receptor (beta chain) appears in the sequencing data of a study of T cells in Graves' hyperthyroidism and ophthalmopathy. This clonotype was recorded a few times. From RNA transcripts, TCR beta CDR3 regions were amplified. With the HTBI primer set, the TCR CDR3 went through a first round of RT-PCR. A single record per CDR3 protein comes from TCRdb applying MiXCR to the multiplex PCR reads. This table has a few hundred thousand distinct CDR3 sequences, 15% to 20% appearing once. The CDR3 contains 18 residues. V lost 5 bases, J lost 5 bases, and 14 bases stayed unmatched. The germline CDR1 and CDR2 sequences are SGHNT and YENEEA.

The chain joins TRBV11-3 to TRBJ2-5; TRBD2 aligns across 13 bases. The sample comprised blood. The sequence came from a woman in her thirties or forties with Graves' ophthalmopathy. The CDR3 region is CASSHGLAGVGGRETQYF. The DNA of the CDR3 is TGTGCCAGCAGCCATGGACTAGCGGGAGTCGGAGGACGGGAGACCCAGTACTTC.